Here is one T cell receptor beta chain with its context. This CDR3 contains 13 residues. Trimming removed 0 bases at V and 5 bases at J, with 7 bases between. CDR1 is MGHRA, CDR2 YSYEKL, per germline. The entry originates in a study of blood T cell repertoires in COVID-19. Study processing details: Reference gene primer amplification gave estimated nucleated cell counts. The protocol was immunoSEQ multiplex PCR, while the TCRdb copy is restricted to in-frame clones and leaves out a portion. Clonal size and the V and J genes are those of that table, whereas D and trimming came from the DNA. The sample includes 150,000 to 200,000 clones, 89% of them seen just once.

This sequence originates from a man younger than 30 who had recovered from COVID-19. Sequenced: peripheral blood. The chain employs TRBV4-1 and TRBJ2-5; D is ambiguous. CDR3 DNA sequence: TGCGCCAGCAGCCAAGAACCGAGGGAGACCCAGTACTTC. Protein sequence: CASSQEPRETQYF.